This T cell receptor (beta chain) was found in a study of OX40 agonist ivuxolimab in advanced cancers. Study details: Patient treatment consisted of intravenous ivuxolimab administration every 2 weeks at 0.01 to 10 mg/kg. Study-wide results and caveats: At doses 0.1 to 3.0 mg/kg, CD4+ and CD8+ clones expanded. Also showing low normalized T-cell clonal expansion were some of the nonresponders. More expanded clones were seen, on average, in CD8+ T cells than in CD4+.

Points on this clone: Its specificity is not known.

Assay used: immunoSEQ multiplex PCR; TCRdb lists only in-frame clones, some missing. The repertoire consists of approximately 100,000 clones, with about nine tenths occurring once and the leading ten covering approximately 0.48%. This TCR came from an adult with an advanced solid tumor such as melanoma, head and neck, liver or kidney cancer. Sequenced here: CD4+ or CD8+ T cells sorted from blood, sampled in a trial of the OX40 agonist ivuxolimab.

The CDR3 sequence: CASSYIGSRDSPLHF. Written as DNA, the CDR3 is TGTGCCAGCAGTTACATAGGCAGTCGAGATTCACCCCTCCACTTT. The gene calls are TRBV6-5 and TRBJ1-6, with unresolved D. Germline CDR1 and CDR2: MNHEY and SVGAGI. V lost 2 bases to trimming and J lost 8 bases, with 13 bases between them. This CDR3 is built from 15 residues.